These T cell receptor beta chains were read from a single sample in a study of control samples from healthy donors and cancer patients. The protocol was immunoSEQ multiplex PCR, while the TCRdb copy is restricted to in-frame clones and leaves out a portion. The sample includes 100,000 or so clones, 79% of them seen just once. The specimen sequenced was blood. These receptors were obtained from a woman between 25 and 40 years old in good health. CDR3s include the opening cysteine and the closing phenylalanine or tryptophan. D genes are given only for firm matches. The listing skips clone size in some rows; elsewhere it reads once, few, many or a size class.

d_call: TRBD1
clone_size: .
j_call: TRBJ2-2
v_call: TRBV10-3
cdr3_aa: CAISGQGARGELFF
cdr3_nt: TGTGCCATCAGTGGACAGGGGGCGCGGGGGGAGCTGTTTTTT

d_call: TRBD2
clone_size: .
j_call: TRBJ2-7
v_call: TRBV3-1/TRBV3-2
cdr3_aa: CASSPSGGADEQYF
cdr3_nt: TGTGCCAGCAGCCCCAGCGGGGGGGCGGACGAGCAGTACTTC

d_call: .
clone_size: .
j_call: TRBJ1-2
v_call: TRBV4-3
cdr3_aa: CASSLLGGNYGYTF
cdr3_nt: TGCGCCAGCAGCCTCCTCGGAGGGAACTATGGCTACACCTTC

d_call: .
clone_size: few
j_call: TRBJ1-1
v_call: TRBV19
cdr3_aa: CASSTDRINTEAFF
cdr3_nt: TGTGCCAGTAGTACCGACAGGATAAACACTGAAGCTTTCTTT

d_call: .
clone_size: .
j_call: TRBJ2-2
v_call: TRBV5-1
cdr3_aa: CASSSGLFRDTGELFF
cdr3_nt: TGCGCCAGCAGCTCGGGGCTTTTTCGGGACACCGGGGAGCTGTTTTTT

d_call: TRBD1
clone_size: .
j_call: TRBJ2-1
v_call: TRBV7-2
cdr3_aa: CASSFRGGGYNEQFF
cdr3_nt: TGTGCCAGCAGCTTTAGAGGGGGCGGCTACAATGAGCAGTTCTTC

d_call: .
clone_size: few
j_call: TRBJ1-2
v_call: TRBV6-2/TRBV6-3
cdr3_aa: CASSYSEGQVGYTF
cdr3_nt: TGTGCCAGCAGTTACTCTGAAGGACAAGTGGGCTACACCTTC

d_call: .
clone_size: few
j_call: TRBJ1-2
v_call: TRBV9
cdr3_aa: CASSVDGYGYTF
cdr3_nt: TGTGCCAGCAGCGTAGATGGCTATGGCTACACCTTC

d_call: .
clone_size: .
j_call: TRBJ1-1
v_call: TRBV19
cdr3_aa: CASNPVGFTEAFF
cdr3_nt: TGTGCCAGTAATCCCGTGGGTTTTACTGAAGCTTTCTTT

d_call: .
clone_size: few
j_call: TRBJ2-3
v_call: TRBV11-3
cdr3_aa: CASSLTGNTDTQYF
cdr3_nt: TGTGCCAGCAGCTTAACGGGTAACACAGATACGCAGTATTTT

d_call: TRBD1
clone_size: once
j_call: TRBJ1-6
v_call: TRBV5-5
cdr3_aa: CASSPRTGRNSPLHF
cdr3_nt: TGTGCCAGCAGCCCCAGGACAGGGAGGAATTCACCCCTCCACTTT

d_call: TRBD1
clone_size: .
j_call: TRBJ1-2
v_call: TRBV19
cdr3_aa: CASSIEGTVGGYTF
cdr3_nt: TGTGCCAGTAGTATAGAGGGGACAGTCGGCGGCTACACCTTC

d_call: .
clone_size: .
j_call: TRBJ2-7
v_call: TRBV5-1
cdr3_aa: CASSLDRLSYEQYF
cdr3_nt: TGCGCCAGCAGCTTGGACAGGTTGAGCTACGAGCAGTACTTC

d_call: TRBD1
clone_size: .
j_call: TRBJ2-7
v_call: TRBV7-9
cdr3_aa: CASSIDRGVGEQYF
cdr3_nt: TGTGCCAGCAGCATTGACAGGGGGGTCGGCGAGCAGTACTTC

d_call: TRBD2
clone_size: .
j_call: TRBJ2-3
v_call: TRBV5-4
cdr3_aa: CASSHLAGGRADTQYF
cdr3_nt: TGTGCCAGCAGCCATTTAGCGGGGGGCCGGGCAGATACGCAGTATTTT

d_call: TRBD1
clone_size: .
j_call: TRBJ2-7
v_call: TRBV6-5
cdr3_aa: CASGEIGQGLYEQYF
cdr3_nt: TGTGCCAGCGGGGAGATAGGACAGGGCCTCTACGAGCAGTACTTC

d_call: .
clone_size: few
j_call: TRBJ2-7
v_call: TRBV7-8
cdr3_aa: CASSSRTATYEQYF
cdr3_nt: TGTGCCAGCAGCTCGCGGACAGCTACCTACGAGCAGTACTTC

d_call: TRBD2
clone_size: once
j_call: TRBJ2-7
v_call: TRBV15
cdr3_aa: CATSQHTSGGSEQYF
cdr3_nt: TGTGCCACCAGCCAACACACTAGCGGGGGATCCGAGCAGTACTTC

d_call: TRBD2
clone_size: .
j_call: TRBJ2-5
v_call: TRBV20-1
cdr3_aa: CSASPAVGRGGETQYF
cdr3_nt: TGCAGTGCTAGTCCTGCAGTGGGACGGGGGGGAGAGACCCAGTACTTC

d_call: TRBD1
clone_size: .
j_call: TRBJ2-1
v_call: TRBV7-9
cdr3_aa: CASSLGTGMLNEQFF
cdr3_nt: TGTGCCAGCAGCTTGGGGACAGGGATGTTGAATGAGCAGTTCTTC

d_call: .
clone_size: .
j_call: TRBJ2-7
v_call: TRBV9
cdr3_aa: CASSVGPRAPGSEQYF
cdr3_nt: TGTGCCAGCAGCGTTGGCCCCCGGGCGCCCGGGTCCGAGCAGTACTTC

d_call: .
clone_size: few
j_call: TRBJ1-1
v_call: TRBV2
cdr3_aa: CASGLEQGNTEAFF
cdr3_nt: TGTGCCAGCGGGTTGGAACAGGGCAACACTGAAGCTTTCTTT

d_call: .
clone_size: few
j_call: TRBJ1-1
v_call: TRBV27
cdr3_aa: CASSLNGRDTEAFF
cdr3_nt: TGTGCCAGCAGTTTAAATGGCAGGGACACTGAAGCTTTCTTT

d_call: .
clone_size: once
j_call: TRBJ1-2
v_call: TRBV20-1
cdr3_aa: CSARGGGGYTF
cdr3_nt: TGCAGTGCTAGGGGGGGAGGAGGCTACACCTTC

d_call: TRBD2
clone_size: .
j_call: TRBJ2-7
v_call: TRBV19
cdr3_aa: CASSPIASGDSYEQYF
cdr3_nt: TGTGCCAGTAGCCCCATAGCTAGCGGGGACTCCTACGAGCAGTACTTC

d_call: TRBD1
clone_size: .
j_call: TRBJ2-7
v_call: TRBV27
cdr3_aa: CASSSLDRGYEQYF
cdr3_nt: TGTGCCAGCAGTTCCCTCGACAGGGGTTACGAGCAGTACTTC

d_call: TRBD2
clone_size: few
j_call: TRBJ2-2
v_call: TRBV10-2
cdr3_aa: CASSDGTTTGELFF
cdr3_nt: TGCGCCAGCAGTGACGGGACTACCACCGGGGAGCTGTTTTTT

d_call: TRBD1
clone_size: .
j_call: TRBJ1-5
v_call: TRBV30
cdr3_aa: CAWSKGQGALGNQPQHF
cdr3_nt: TGTGCCTGGAGTAAGGGACAGGGGGCTTTGGGCAATCAGCCCCAGCATTTT

d_call: TRBD1
clone_size: .
j_call: TRBJ1-4
v_call: TRBV27
cdr3_aa: CASSIQGHTGKLFF
cdr3_nt: TGTGCCAGCAGTATACAGGGGCACACCGGAAAACTGTTTTTT

d_call: .
clone_size: .
j_call: TRBJ2-5
v_call: TRBV6-6
cdr3_aa: CASSHTTYQETQYF
cdr3_nt: TGTGCCAGCAGCCATACTACCTACCAAGAGACCCAGTACTTC

d_call: .
clone_size: .
j_call: TRBJ2-2
v_call: TRBV6-2/TRBV6-3
cdr3_aa: CASSWGSENTGELFF
cdr3_nt: TGTGCCAGCAGTTGGGGCAGCGAGAACACCGGGGAGCTGTTTTTT

d_call: .
clone_size: .
j_call: TRBJ2-5
v_call: TRBV19
cdr3_aa: CASSIGRGKETQYF
cdr3_nt: TGTGCCAGTAGTATAGGTCGCGGGAAAGAGACCCAGTACTTC

d_call: .
clone_size: .
j_call: TRBJ1-1
v_call: TRBV18
cdr3_aa: CASSHERSTEAFF
cdr3_nt: TGTGCCAGCTCCCATGAGAGGAGCACTGAAGCTTTCTTT

d_call: .
clone_size: .
j_call: TRBJ2-7
v_call: TRBV3-1/TRBV3-2
cdr3_aa: CASSVDGELGCF
cdr3_nt: TGTGCCAGCAGCGTAGACGGCGAGCTTGGATGCTTC

d_call: TRBD1
clone_size: .
j_call: TRBJ2-6
v_call: TRBV5-4
cdr3_aa: CASRPGQGASGANVLTF
cdr3_nt: TGTGCCAGCAGGCCGGGACAGGGGGCCTCTGGGGCCAACGTCCTGACTTTC

d_call: TRBD1
clone_size: .
j_call: TRBJ1-1
v_call: TRBV19
cdr3_aa: CASRGTGETEAFF
cdr3_nt: TGTGCCAGCCGAGGGACAGGGGAGACTGAAGCTTTCTTT

d_call: .
clone_size: .
j_call: TRBJ1-1
v_call: TRBV19
cdr3_aa: CASSIVGGALGEAFF
cdr3_nt: TGTGCCAGTAGTATAGTTGGGGGCGCATTAGGTGAAGCTTTCTTT

d_call: .
clone_size: .
j_call: TRBJ1-5
v_call: TRBV7-8
cdr3_aa: CASSVRGGYSNQPQHF
cdr3_nt: TGTGCCAGCAGCGTAAGGGGGGGATATAGCAATCAGCCCCAGCATTTT

d_call: .
clone_size: .
j_call: TRBJ2-3
v_call: TRBV5-1
cdr3_aa: CASSLSQGGVTDTQYF
cdr3_nt: TGCGCCAGCAGCTTGAGCCAGGGGGGAGTCACAGATACGCAGTATTTT

d_call: .
clone_size: .
j_call: TRBJ1-4
v_call: TRBV18
cdr3_aa: CASSRDEGEKLFF
cdr3_nt: TGTGCCAGCTCGCGAGATGAGGGTGAAAAACTGTTTTTT

d_call: .
clone_size: .
j_call: TRBJ1-5
v_call: TRBV19
cdr3_aa: CASSPGGWQGRVGYQPQHF
cdr3_nt: TGTGCCAGTAGTCCCGGCGGGTGGCAGGGCAGGGTGGGGTATCAGCCCCAGCATTTT

d_call: .
clone_size: .
j_call: TRBJ2-5
v_call: TRBV10-2
cdr3_aa: CASTWTGGGETQYF
cdr3_nt: TGCGCCAGCACCTGGACAGGAGGGGGAGAGACCCAGTACTTC

d_call: .
clone_size: .
j_call: TRBJ1-3
v_call: TRBV25-1
cdr3_aa: CASSEYGGSGNTIYF
cdr3_nt: TGTGCCAGCAGTGAATATGGCGGCTCTGGAAACACCATATATTTT

d_call: .
clone_size: .
j_call: TRBJ2-3
v_call: TRBV19
cdr3_aa: CASSIEGGRTDTQYF
cdr3_nt: TGTGCCAGTAGTATAGAAGGGGGGCGCACAGATACGCAGTATTTT

d_call: TRBD1
clone_size: .
j_call: TRBJ1-5
v_call: TRBV7-8
cdr3_aa: CASSLQGAINQPQHF
cdr3_nt: TGTGCCAGCAGCTTACAGGGGGCCATAAATCAGCCCCAGCATTTT

d_call: TRBD2
clone_size: .
j_call: TRBJ2-3
v_call: TRBV7-2
cdr3_aa: CASSPWRGLRGGTDTQYF
cdr3_nt: TGTGCCAGCAGCCCCTGGCGGGGACTGCGGGGGGGCACAGATACGCAGTATTTT

d_call: .
clone_size: .
j_call: TRBJ1-3
v_call: TRBV9
cdr3_aa: CASSVVRSWGNTIYF
cdr3_nt: TGTGCCAGCAGCGTAGTACGGTCGTGGGGAAACACCATATATTTT